This T cell receptor beta chain was sequenced in a study of shared clonotypes between healthy human individuals. V was pared by 3 bases and J by 5 bases, with 10 bases between. The germline gives CDR1 SQVTM, CDR2 ANQGSEA. This CDR3 comprises 13 residues. TCRdb's copy holds only in-frame clones and misses some; the assay was immunoSEQ multiplex PCR. The table has hundreds of thousands of clones, 72% seen once; the top ten hold approximately 2%. The specimen was memory CD4+ T cells sorted from blood. The subset denotes: CD45RA-negative fraction. This clonotype originated in a woman in her twenties or thirties in good health. The V and J genes are TRBV29-1 and TRBJ2-2; D is undetermined. The CDR3 DNA reads TGCAGCGTTGACTGGAAAGGTACCGGGGAGCTGTTTTTT. Protein: CSVDWKGTGELFF.